The next 10 T cell receptor beta chains were all read from a single sample in a study of OX40 agonist ivuxolimab in advanced cancers. This table comes from immunoSEQ multiplex PCR, and its TCRdb copy is limited to in-frame clones, with some not included. Among tens of thousands of clones, around 87% were seen once, and the ten largest hold 0.37%. The source was CD4+ or CD8+ T cells sorted from blood, collected in a trial of the OX40 agonist ivuxolimab. The receptor source for this set is an adult with an advanced solid tumor such as melanoma, head and neck, liver or kidney cancer.

This rearrangement joins TRBV14 to TRBJ2-3, with a possible D match to TRBD1 (6 bases). CDR3 size: 15 residues. The V and J ends lost 3 bases and 0 bases respectively, with 10 bases between them. Germline V CDR1 and CDR2: SGHDN, FVKESK. CDR3 residues: CASSHRQASTDTQYF. As DNA, the CDR3 is TGTGCCAGCAGCCATCGACAGGCCAGCACAGATACGCAGTATTTT.

The chain carries TRBV19 and TRBJ1-4, with D perhaps TRBD1 (5 bases). Trimming stripped 3 bases from V and 6 bases from J, with 11 bases between. CDR3 length: 14 amino acids. Germline CDR1 reads LNHDA; CDR2 reads SQIVND (reference sequence). The CDR3 nucleotides are TGTGCCAGTAGTATGACCGGGGGTTATGAAAAACTGTTTTTT. Translating it yields CASSMTGGYEKLFF.

This chain links TRBV6-5 with TRBJ2-4; TRBD2 matches 8 bases. J lost 10 bases, V lost 2 bases, and 7 bases had no gene match. This CDR3 comprises 14 residues. CDR1 and CDR2 (germline): MNHEY, SVGAGI. CDR3 sequence: CASSYRRGVWIQYF. CDR3 nucleotide sequence: TGTGCCAGCAGTTACAGGCGGGGGGTTTGGATTCAGTACTTC.

This clone was seen just once. The chain uses TRBV7-2 and TRBJ1-4, with 9 bases lining up with TRBD1. From germline, CDR1 is SGHTA and CDR2 FQGNSA. V dropped 3 bases and J dropped 7; count of bases not matched to a gene: 3. The CDR3 covers 14 residues. The CDR3 region is CASSFGTGFEKLFF. CDR3 in DNA: TGTGCCAGCAGCTTTGGGACAGGGTTTGAAAAACTGTTTTTT.

The sample holds a few counts of this clone. This sequence joins TRBV5-1 and TRBJ1-2; 9 bases are shared with TRBD1. From germline, CDR1 is SGHRS and CDR2 YFSETQ. This CDR3 contains 17 residues. J lost 2 bases, V lost 4 bases, and 12 bases had no gene match. The CDR3 loop reads CASSRGGTGPSNYGYTF. The CDR3 DNA sequence: TGCGCCAGCAGCCGAGGGGGGACAGGGCCTTCAAACTATGGCTACACCTTC.

The V and J genes are TRBV9 and TRBJ2-3; no definite D call. The CDR3 runs 13 residues. Germline CDR1 SGDLS, CDR2 YYNGEE. V was shortened by 1 base and J by 4 bases, with 7 bases between the two germline ends. The CDR3 coding sequence is TGTGCCAGCAGCGTACCCATTGCAGATACGCAGTATTTT. This gives the protein CASSVPIADTQYF.

This clone was observed a few times. The V call is TRBV5-1, the J call TRBJ1-6, with 7 nucleotides matching TRBD1. Germline V gene lookup returns CDR1 SGHRS and CDR2 YFSETQ. This CDR3 is built from 14 residues. The J segment lost 6 bases and the V segment lost 4 bases, leaving 4 bases of the junction unmatched. The CDR3 sequence: CASSRSGGNSPLHF. The CDR3 DNA reads as TGCGCCAGCAGCCGGTCAGGGGGTAATTCACCCCTCCACTTT.

The V call is TRBV27, the J call TRBJ1-6, with a weak D call TRBD1 (6 bases). Germline CDR1 MNHEY, CDR2 SMNVEV (reference sequence). There are 14 residues in the CDR3. The V end lost 3 bases, the J end lost 6 bases, and 9 bases lay between the germline ends. The CDR3 sequence: CASSLWGANSPLHF. In DNA form, the CDR3 reads TGTGCCAGCAGTTTGTGGGGGGCTAATTCACCCCTCCACTTT.

The rearrangement joins TRBV7-8 to TRBJ2-7, with D hard to call. This CDR3 is built from 15 residues. The ends were cut back, 7 bases at V and 2 bases at J, with 18 bases in the middle. CDR1 SGHVS and CDR2 FQNEAQ come from the germline V gene. CDR3 region: CASTHRRNRTYEQYF. In DNA form, the CDR3 reads TGTGCCAGCACCCATAGAAGGAACAGAACCTACGAGCAGTACTTC.

This chain links TRBV5-4 with TRBJ2-5; 8 bases are a match to TRBD1. Germline V gene data show CDR1 as SGHNT and CDR2 as YYREEE (reference sequence). The V segment lost 2 bases and the J segment 4 bases; nucleotides outside the gene matches: 7. This CDR3 is built from 15 residues. CDR3 nucleotides: TGTGCCAGCAGCTTCCTCACAGGGGGAGGAGAGACCCAGTACTTC. As protein: CASSFLTGGGETQYF.